Below are 10 T cell receptor beta chains sequenced from a single sample in a study of T cell repertoires in cytomegalovirus infection. Their specific antigens are unknown. MiXCR, run by TCRdb on the reads, gives a single entry per CDR3 protein. This table holds some 590,000 distinct CDR3 sequences, roughly 42% found once. The material was cultured PBMCs, obtained from culture after CMV antigen stimulation. These TCRs come from a human donor in good health (CMV status not recorded). Some clones in this sample may be carry-over from other donors' samples.

This clonotype was seen a few times. The V and J genes are TRBV27 and TRBJ2-1, with TRBD1 identical over 8 bases. The CDR3 runs 13 residues. Germline V gene data show CDR1 as MNHEY and CDR2 as SMNVEV (reference sequence). V trimming: 5 bases; J trimming: 8 bases; junction bases outside the gene matches: 5. CDR3: CASSNRGIDEQFF. CDR3 coding DNA: TGTGCCAGCAGTAACAGGGGGATCGATGAGCAGTTCTTC.

The chain employs TRBV20-1 and TRBJ1-1; possibly TRBD1 for D (5 bases). The CDR3 sequence is 14 residues long. V lost 0 bases and J lost 4, with 12 bases in between. Germline lookup yields CDR1 DFQATT and CDR2 SNEGSKA (reference sequence). The CDR3 DNA reads TGCAGTGCTAGAGATGTGACGGGGGTCACTGAAGCTTTCTTT. Encoded protein: CSARDVTGVTEAFF.

In this sample, this clonotype turned up a few times. This rearrangement joins TRBV7-9 to TRBJ2-1; D gene ambiguous. Deletions cut 5 bases from V and 0 bases from J, with 14 bases between. The CDR3 contains 16 residues. Germline CDR1 is SEHNR and CDR2 is FQNEAQ (reference sequence). CDR3 DNA sequence: TGTGCCAGCAGCCCGGTTAAGCAGAGCTCCTACAATGAGCAGTTCTTC. This encodes CASSPVKQSSYNEQFF.

In the case of this clonotype: An end of the junction differs from the germline gene, which may be a read error. The V gene is TRBV6-2 or TRBV6-3, the J gene TRBJ2-1, with D possibly matching TRBD2 (5 bases). The germline V gene has CDR1 MNHEY and CDR2 SVGEGT. The CDR3 sequence is 12 residues long. The CDR3 bases are TGTGCCAGCAGTTACAGTCCGGGAAAGCAGTGGTTC. Amino acid sequence: CASSYSPGKQWF.

V and J are TRBV11-2 and TRBJ2-3; D unresolved. V lost 6 bases, J lost 4 bases, and 11 bases lay in between. Germline CDR1 reads SGHAT; CDR2 reads FQNNGV. The length of the CDR3 is 13 residues. For the CDR3, the DNA is TGTGCCAGCAGTTACGAAAGGGCAGATACGCAGTATTTT. Translating gives CASSYERADTQYF.

This clonotype was observed at least ten times. V is TRBV6-1 and J is TRBJ2-3; possible D gene TRBD1, 5 bases. The CDR3 extends over 14 amino acids. V was pared by 4 bases and J by 0 bases, with 8 bases between. CDR1 and CDR2 from the germline V gene are MNHNS and SASEGT. DNA of the CDR3: TGTGCCAGCAGTGTACAGGCTAGCACAGATACGCAGTATTTT. Translating gives CASSVQASTDTQYF.

Details on this clonotype: A much larger clone sits a single nucleotide away, making a read error possible. J is TRBJ1-6 and V is TRBV7-2, with D unresolved. Germline CDR1 reads SGHTA; CDR2 reads FQGNSA. V was trimmed by 9 bases and J by 8 bases, leaving 11 bases between them. The length of the CDR3 is 12 residues. For the CDR3, the DNA is TGTGCCAGTGGGTTTCTGGATTCACCCCTCCACTTT. It yields the protein CASGFLDSPLHF.

The chain is built from TRBV5-5 and TRBJ2-1; D is unresolved. CDR1 and CDR2 (germline): SGHKS, YYEKEE (reference sequence). V shed 0 bases and J shed 10 bases, with 11 bases lying between them. This CDR3 is 13 amino acids long. The CDR3 sequence is CASSLARPLEQFF. In DNA, the CDR3 is TGTGCCAGCAGCTTGGCCCGCCCACTAGAGCAGTTCTTC.

The chain employs TRBV11-2 and TRBJ2-2, with D possibly being TRBD1 or TRBD2 (5 bases each). The CDR3 sequence is 17 residues long. V dropped 3 bases and J dropped 6 bases, with 20 bases sitting between them. Germline lookup yields CDR1 SGHAT and CDR2 FQNNGV. CDR3 sequence: CASSLTMDTGLSGELFF. CDR3 DNA: TGTGCCAGCAGCTTGACTATGGACACAGGATTATCCGGGGAGCTGTTTTTT.

The chain combines TRBV6-5 with TRBJ1-4; 7 positions agree with TRBD1. Germline V gene data show CDR1 as MNHEY and CDR2 as SVGAGI. The V and J ends lost 6 bases and 9 bases, in that order; junction bases with no gene match: 7. The CDR3 sequence is 13 residues long. Here the CDR3 DNA reads TGTGCCAGCAGCGGGACAGCGGCGAAAAAACTGTTTTTT. Protein product: CASSGTAAKKLFF.